What follows is one TCR beta chain and its context. Its antigen is still unknown. One entry per CDR3 protein, called by TCRdb with MiXCR from the 5' RACE reads. Here the sample spans 160,000 or so distinct CDR3 sequences, roughly 30% being singletons. This entry comes from a study of T-cell memory formation after mild COVID-19. Study-level points and caveats: Clones that shrank (day 15 to 85) were balanced CD4/CD8, whereas later expanders leaned CD4+. Specificity for SARS-CoV-2 was not confirmed among the second-wave clones peaking on day 37.

The CDR3 has 14 residues. V was clipped by 1 base and J by 0 bases, with 6 bases between them. CDR1 LGHNA and CDR2 YSLEER come from the germline V gene. The source material was PBMCs or a T cell subset sorted from them (not recorded which). The rearrangement uses TRBV4-3 and TRBJ2-5; D perhaps matches TRBD1 (5 bases). The TCR comes from an adult woman who had mild COVID-19 (a few samples of this study predate the infection). Cell type and time point are not known. CDR3 bases: TGCGCCAGCAGCCAAGGACAGTACCAAGAGACCCAGTACTTC. Its translation is CASSQGQYQETQYF.